The 5 T cell receptor beta chains below all came from one sample that was sequenced in a study of CD8 T cells in Susac syndrome. Random hexamers primed reverse transcription of about 0.45 to 1 ug RNA. MiXCR, run by TCRdb on the immunoSEQ multiplex PCR reads, gives a single entry per CDR3 protein. This table holds under 70,000 distinct CDR3 sequences, approximately 90% found once. The source material was CD8+ T cells from PBMCs. The source of these receptors is a human donor in good health.

The chain links TRBV12-3 or TRBV12-4 to TRBJ1-2; no firm D call. The CDR3 has 12 residues. With 4 bases removed from V and 5 bases from J, the gap between germline ends came to 8 bases. The CDR3 DNA sequence: TGTGCCAGCAGTTCAAGGCTTTATGGCTACACCTTC. It encodes CASSSRLYGYTF.

The CDR3: CASSLGESYEQYF. CDR3 DNA: TGTGCCAGCAGTTTGGGGGAATCCTACGAGCAGTACTTC. The chain uses TRBV27 and TRBJ2-7; D may match TRBD1 or TRBD2 (5 bases each). This CDR3 has 13 residues. CDR1 is MNHEY and CDR2 is SMNVEV in the germline V gene (reference sequence). V lost 3 bases and J 1 base, leaving 7 bases between the germline ends.

This chain uses TRBV2 with TRBJ2-1, with D perhaps matching TRBD1 (6 bases). Germline values: CDR1 SNHLY, CDR2 FYNNEI. This CDR3 spans 13 amino acids. Trimming took off 0 bases at V and 11 bases at J, with 11 bases between the two ends. CDR3 bases: TGTGCCAGCAGTGAAGCCCTTCGGGACAAGCAGTTCTTC. Its protein is CASSEALRDKQFF.

This chain connects TRBV27 to TRBJ1-5, with D tentatively TRBD1 (5 bases). Looked up from germline, CDR1 is MNHEY and CDR2 is SMNVEV (reference sequence). The CDR3 sequence is 14 residues long. The germline V and J ends were trimmed by 10 bases and 7 bases, with 20 bases remaining between them. The CDR3 nucleotides read TGTGCCACCTCAGCCCGACAGAATAACCAGCCCCAGCATTTT. It yields the protein CATSARQNNQPQHF.

This sequence joins TRBV5-6 and TRBJ2-7, with 7 bases lining up with TRBD2. The germline V gene encodes CDR1 SGHDT and CDR2 YYEEEE. J gave up 6 bases and V 3 bases, and 3 bases lay outside the gene matches. The length of the CDR3 is 12 residues. The CDR3 protein is CASSWGGSEQYF. The DNA of the CDR3 is TGTGCCAGCAGCTGGGGGGGGAGCGAGCAGTACTTC. The entire variable domain, with the rest obtained from reference TRBV5-6 and TRBJ2-7, is as follows: DAGVTQSPTHLIKTRGQQVTLRCSPKSGHDTVSWYQQALGQGPQFIFQYYEEEERQRGNFPDRFSGHQFPNYSSELNVNALLLGDSALYLCASSWGGSEQYFGPGTRLTVT.